Here is one TCR beta chain with its context. This clone was seen only once. Its recognized antigen is unknown. No per-base quality is available; no much larger clone lies one base away. TCRbeta CDR3 regions were sequenced with the immunoSEQ Assay. After extraction, genomic DNA underwent amplification by bias-controlled multiplex PCR, followed by high-throughput sequencing. For the original study's pipeline: To quantify the absolute abundance of each unique TCRbeta CDR3 region, sequences were collapsed and filtered. T cell fraction was estimated by normalization of TCRbeta template counts to usable DNA, with usable DNA being measured through amplification of reference genes present in all nucleated cells. Repertoire TCRs were annotated as SARS-CoV-2-specific by exact matching of V gene, CDR3 amino acid sequence and J gene to a known reactive TCR set. MIRA supplied the reference SARS-CoV-2 TCR set, which was filtered for enrichment in COVID-19-positive ImmuneCODE repertoires so that public or cross-reactive TCRs were removed. Based on the MIRA antigens, annotated TCRs were further analysed at the level of specific ORF or position within ORF. Breadth was defined as annotated unique rearrangements over total unique productive rearrangements; depth was the summed frequency of those rearrangements. Two-sided Wilcoxon rank-sum tests were used to compare TCR breadth between groups. Drawn from immuneACCESS, this table holds only the in-frame rearrangements with V and J called that TCRdb kept. Clones are partly lost; checked studies trace under half to an unresolved V gene and leave the rest unexplained. Clone size and V and J calls were adopted from that table, with D and trimming inferred from the DNA. For this sample there are 300,000 to 350,000 clones; roughly 86% appear just once. The ten most abundant clones make up 1.9% of the sample.

V is cut by 4 bases and J by 3 bases, and the space between the germline ends is 15 bases. As encoded in the germline V gene (reference sequence), CDR1 is GTSNPN while CDR2 is SVGIG. The CDR3, cysteine through phenylalanine, is 14 amino acids long. The DNA shown is the 42-base CDR3, in frame from base 1. This record belongs to a study of Ad26.COV2.S vaccination and SARS-CoV-2 variants (TCRdb year 2021). Study-level background: Donors in the vaccine arm were drawn from COV1001, a multicentre, randomized, double-blind, placebo-controlled phase I-IIa trial testing Ad26.COV2.S in healthy adults. Ad26.COV2.S was administered intramuscularly at 5 x 10^10 or 1 x 10^11 viral particles, either as a single shot or as two shots given 56 days apart. TCRbeta repertoire sequencing served as the tool for gauging how specific and how broad the SARS-CoV-2-reactive T cell receptors were following Ad26.COV2.S vaccination. A total of roughly 30 samples were included in the TCR-sequenced set, comprising about 20 Ad26.COV2.S vaccine recipients, 5 placebo recipients and 8 SARS-CoV-2 convalescent individuals. Participants in the trial were split at random into five groups of five each, receiving low-dose or high-dose Ad26.COV2.S once or twice, or else placebo on both occasions. Blinding of investigators to trial group allocation was maintained during experiments and outcome assessment. Broader findings and caveats from the paper: The study was not powered to compare responses between vaccine doses or regimens. Compared with placebo recipients, Ad26.COV2.S recipients showed higher spike-specific TCR breadth (P = 0.0014). After vaccination, spike-specific CD8+ and CD4+ T cell responses were reported to show substantial breadth. According to the authors, total T cell responses may have been underestimated by the TCR breadth and depth analyses. Comparable non-spike TCR breadth was observed between vaccine and placebo recipients, consistent with only spike being contained in the vaccine.

In the paper's terms, the treatment or condition label means: about 20 received Ad26.COV2.S at low or high dose, single or two shots; a few received placebo; per-sample allocation not given. Repertoires of vaccine and placebo recipients were sequenced from samples collected on day 63 after the first injection. Between 29 July and 7 August 2020, Cohort 1b enrolled about 27 adults aged 18-55 years at one site in Boston, USA. Ad26.COV2.S was a replication-incompetent adenovirus type 26 vector that expressed a prefusion-stabilized SARS-CoV-2 spike protein derived from the original Wuhan strain. This chain joins TRBV30 to TRBJ1-2; there is no confident call for the D gene. The input for sequencing was peripheral blood, taken in a trial of Ad26.COV2.S vaccine versus placebo. The clonotype comes from a person between 18 and 65 years old who received the Ad26.COV2.S COVID-19 vaccine or a placebo. The CDR3 protein sequence reads: CAWKSPGIDYGYTF. The DNA sequence follows: TGTGCCTGGAAAAGTCCGGGGATTGACTATGGCTACACCTTC.